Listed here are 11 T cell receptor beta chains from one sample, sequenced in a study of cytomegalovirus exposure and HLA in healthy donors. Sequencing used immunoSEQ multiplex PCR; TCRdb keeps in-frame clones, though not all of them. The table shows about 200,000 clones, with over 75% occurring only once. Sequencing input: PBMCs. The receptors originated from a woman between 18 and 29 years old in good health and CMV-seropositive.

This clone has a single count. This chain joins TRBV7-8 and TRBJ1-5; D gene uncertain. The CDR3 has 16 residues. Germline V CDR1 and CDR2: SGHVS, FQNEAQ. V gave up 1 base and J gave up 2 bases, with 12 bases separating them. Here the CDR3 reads CASSLVGAWGNQPQHF. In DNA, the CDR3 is TGTGCCAGCAGCTTAGTGGGAGCGTGGGGCAATCAGCCCCAGCATTTT.

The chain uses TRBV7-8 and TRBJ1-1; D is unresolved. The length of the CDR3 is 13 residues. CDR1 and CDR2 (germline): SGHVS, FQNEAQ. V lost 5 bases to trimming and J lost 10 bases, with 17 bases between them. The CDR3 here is CASSPGNWARAFF. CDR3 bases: TGTGCCAGCAGCCCCGGGAATTGGGCACGAGCTTTCTTT.

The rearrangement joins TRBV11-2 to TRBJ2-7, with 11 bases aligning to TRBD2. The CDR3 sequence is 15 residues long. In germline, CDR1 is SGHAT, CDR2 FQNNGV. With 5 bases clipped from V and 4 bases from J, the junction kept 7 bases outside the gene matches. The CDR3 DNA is TGTGCCAGCAGCCAGCCACTAGCGGGAGTATACGAGCAGTACTTC. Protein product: CASSQPLAGVYEQYF.

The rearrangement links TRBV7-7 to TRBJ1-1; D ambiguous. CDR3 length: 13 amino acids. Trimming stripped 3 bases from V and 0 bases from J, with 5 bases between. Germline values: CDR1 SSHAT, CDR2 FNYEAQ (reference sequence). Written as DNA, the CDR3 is TGTGCCAGCAGCTTCCAGTTGAACACTGAAGCTTTCTTT. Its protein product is CASSFQLNTEAFF.

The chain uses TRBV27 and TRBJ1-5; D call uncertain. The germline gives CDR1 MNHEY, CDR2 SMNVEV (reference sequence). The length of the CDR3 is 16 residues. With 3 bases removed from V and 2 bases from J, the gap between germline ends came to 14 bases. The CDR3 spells CASSFAGPRGNQPQHF. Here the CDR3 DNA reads TGTGCCAGCAGTTTTGCGGGTCCCCGGGGCAATCAGCCCCAGCATTTT.

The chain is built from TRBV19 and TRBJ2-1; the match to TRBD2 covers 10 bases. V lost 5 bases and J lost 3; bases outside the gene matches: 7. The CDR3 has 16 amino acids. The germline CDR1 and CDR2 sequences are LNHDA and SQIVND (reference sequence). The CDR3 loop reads CASSLPGLAFYNEQFF. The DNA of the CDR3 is TGTGCCAGTAGTCTCCCGGGACTAGCGTTCTACAATGAGCAGTTCTTC.

The chain's CDR3 is CASYPEGGGPTDTQYF. The CDR3 DNA is TGTGCCAGCTACCCGGAGGGAGGGGGTCCCACAGATACGCAGTATTTT. This chain uses TRBV9 with TRBJ2-3, with D possibly TRBD2 on 7 matching bases. CDR1 is SGDLS, CDR2 YYNGEE, per germline. The CDR3 loop spans 16 amino acids. V lost 7 bases and J 2 bases, leaving 20 bases between the germline ends.

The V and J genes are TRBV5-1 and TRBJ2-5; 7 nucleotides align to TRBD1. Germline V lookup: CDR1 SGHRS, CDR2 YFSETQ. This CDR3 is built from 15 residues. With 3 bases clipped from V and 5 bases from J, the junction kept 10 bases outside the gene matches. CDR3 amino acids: CASSSKGAGWETQYF. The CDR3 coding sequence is TGCGCCAGCAGCTCCAAGGGGGCTGGATGGGAGACCCAGTACTTC.

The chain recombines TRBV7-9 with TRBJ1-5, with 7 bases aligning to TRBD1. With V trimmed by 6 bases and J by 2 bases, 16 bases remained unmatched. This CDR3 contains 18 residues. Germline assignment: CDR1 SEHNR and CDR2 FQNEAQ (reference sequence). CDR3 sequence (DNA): TGTGCCAGCAGTGCCGGGACAGCATTCCTCTACGGCAATCAGCCCCAGCATTTT. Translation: CASSAGTAFLYGNQPQHF.

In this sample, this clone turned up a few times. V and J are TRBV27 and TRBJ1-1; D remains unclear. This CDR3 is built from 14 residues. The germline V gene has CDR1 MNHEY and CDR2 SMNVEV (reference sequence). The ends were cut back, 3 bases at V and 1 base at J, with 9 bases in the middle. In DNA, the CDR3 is TGTGCCAGCAGTTTCGGCGGCAGGAACACTGAAGCTTTCTTT. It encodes CASSFGGRNTEAFF.

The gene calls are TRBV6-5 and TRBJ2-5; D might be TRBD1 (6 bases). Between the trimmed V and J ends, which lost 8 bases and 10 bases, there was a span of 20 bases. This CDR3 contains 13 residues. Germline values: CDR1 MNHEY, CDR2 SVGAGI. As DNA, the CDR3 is TGTGCCAGCTCCTACCGGGACATCGATAACCAGTACTTC. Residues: CASSYRDIDNQYF.